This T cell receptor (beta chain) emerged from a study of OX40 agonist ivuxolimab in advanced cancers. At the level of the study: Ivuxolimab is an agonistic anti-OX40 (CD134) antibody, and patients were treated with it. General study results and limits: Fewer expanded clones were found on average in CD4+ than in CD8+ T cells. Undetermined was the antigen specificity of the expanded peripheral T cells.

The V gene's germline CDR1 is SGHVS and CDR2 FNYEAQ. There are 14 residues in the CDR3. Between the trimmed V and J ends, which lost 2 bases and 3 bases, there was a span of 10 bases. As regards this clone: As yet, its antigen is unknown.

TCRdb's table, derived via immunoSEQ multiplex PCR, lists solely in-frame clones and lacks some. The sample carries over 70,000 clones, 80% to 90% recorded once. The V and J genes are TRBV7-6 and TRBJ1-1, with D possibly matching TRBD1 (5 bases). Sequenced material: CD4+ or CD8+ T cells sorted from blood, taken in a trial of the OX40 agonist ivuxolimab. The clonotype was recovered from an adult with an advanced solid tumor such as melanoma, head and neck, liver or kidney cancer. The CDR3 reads CASSLRVGDTEAFF. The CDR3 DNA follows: TGTGCCAGCAGCTTACGCGTGGGGGACACTGAAGCTTTCTTT. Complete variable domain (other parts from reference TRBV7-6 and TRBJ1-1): GAGVSQSPRYKVTKRGQDVALRCDPISGHVSLYWYRQALGQGPEFLTYFNYEAQQDKSGLPNDRFSAERPEGSISTLTIQRTEQRDSAMYRCASSLRVGDTEAFFGQGTRLTVV.